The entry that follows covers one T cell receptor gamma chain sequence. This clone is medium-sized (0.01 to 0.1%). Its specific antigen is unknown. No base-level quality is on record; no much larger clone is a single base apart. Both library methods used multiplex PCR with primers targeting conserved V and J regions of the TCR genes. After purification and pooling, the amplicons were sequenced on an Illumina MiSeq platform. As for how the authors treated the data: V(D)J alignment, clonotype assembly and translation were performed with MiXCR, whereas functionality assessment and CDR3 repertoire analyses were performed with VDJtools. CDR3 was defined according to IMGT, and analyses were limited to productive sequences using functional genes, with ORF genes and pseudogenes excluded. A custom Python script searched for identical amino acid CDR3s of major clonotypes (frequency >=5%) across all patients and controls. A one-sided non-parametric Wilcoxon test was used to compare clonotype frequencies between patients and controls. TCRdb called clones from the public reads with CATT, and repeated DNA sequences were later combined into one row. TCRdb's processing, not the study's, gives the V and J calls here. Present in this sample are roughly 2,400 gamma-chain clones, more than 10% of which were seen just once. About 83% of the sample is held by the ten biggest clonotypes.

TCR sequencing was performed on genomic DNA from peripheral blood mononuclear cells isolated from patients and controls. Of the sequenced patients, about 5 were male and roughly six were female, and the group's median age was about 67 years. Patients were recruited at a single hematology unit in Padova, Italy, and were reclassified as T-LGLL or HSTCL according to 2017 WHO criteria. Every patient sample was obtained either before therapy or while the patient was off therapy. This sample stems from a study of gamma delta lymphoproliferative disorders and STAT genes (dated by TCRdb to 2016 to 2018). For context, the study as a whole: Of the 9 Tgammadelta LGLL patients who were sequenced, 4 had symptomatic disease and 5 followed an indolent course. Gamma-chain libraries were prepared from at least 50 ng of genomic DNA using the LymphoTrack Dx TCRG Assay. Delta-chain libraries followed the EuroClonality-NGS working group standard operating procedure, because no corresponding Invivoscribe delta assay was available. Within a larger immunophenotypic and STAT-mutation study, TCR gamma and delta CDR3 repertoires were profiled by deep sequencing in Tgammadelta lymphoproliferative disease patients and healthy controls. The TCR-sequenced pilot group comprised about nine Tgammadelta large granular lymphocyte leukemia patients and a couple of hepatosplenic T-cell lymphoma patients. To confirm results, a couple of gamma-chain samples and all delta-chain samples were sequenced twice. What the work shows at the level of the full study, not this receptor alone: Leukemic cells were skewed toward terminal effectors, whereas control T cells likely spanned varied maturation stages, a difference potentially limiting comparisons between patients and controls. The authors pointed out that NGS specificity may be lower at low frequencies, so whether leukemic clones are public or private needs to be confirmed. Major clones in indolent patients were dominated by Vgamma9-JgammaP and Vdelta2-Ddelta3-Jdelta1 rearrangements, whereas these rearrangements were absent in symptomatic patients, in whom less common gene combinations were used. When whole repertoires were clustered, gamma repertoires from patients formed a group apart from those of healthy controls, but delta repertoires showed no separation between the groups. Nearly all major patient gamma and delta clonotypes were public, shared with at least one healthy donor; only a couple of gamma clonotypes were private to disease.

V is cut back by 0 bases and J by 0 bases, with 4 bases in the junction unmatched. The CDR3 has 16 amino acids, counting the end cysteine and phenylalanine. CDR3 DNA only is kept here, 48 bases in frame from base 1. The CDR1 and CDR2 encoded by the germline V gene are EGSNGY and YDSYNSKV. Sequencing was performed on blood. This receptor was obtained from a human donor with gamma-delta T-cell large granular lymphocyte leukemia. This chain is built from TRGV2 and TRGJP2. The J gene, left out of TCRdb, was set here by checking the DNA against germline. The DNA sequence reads TGTGCCACCTGGGACGGGCAGAATAGTAGTGATTGGATCAAGACGTTT. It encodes CATWDGQNSSDWIKTF.